This TCR beta chain was recovered during a study of blood T cell repertoires in COVID-19. Libraries were prepared by immunoSEQ multiplex PCR; TCRdb keeps only in-frame clonotypes and omits some of them. Of a few hundred thousand clones listed, approximately 83% are singletons. The sample was PBMCs or T cells enriched from blood (not recorded which). The source of this sequence is a woman in her 30s who had recovered from COVID-19.

DNA for the CDR3: TGTGCCAGCAGCTTACAGGGAGGGGCTGGGGCCAACGTCCTGACTTTC. Its translation is CASSLQGGAGANVLTF. This chain connects TRBV7-6 to TRBJ2-6; 7 bases are a match to TRBD2. There are 16 residues in the CDR3. V trimming: 2 bases; J trimming: 2 bases; junction bases outside the gene matches: 3. Germline loops: CDR1 SGHVS, CDR2 FNYEAQ.